This TCR beta chain was documented in a study of T cell responses to AZD1222 COVID-19 vaccine. Study-wide results and caveats: Vaccine-associated CD4 TCRs ranged over spike, dominating at 160-218 and 743-854. Most donors were white British and more were female, and clonal diversity was possibly underestimated. Repertoire sampling occurred only after the peak T cell response. At baseline, seropositivity was found in only a handful of AZD1222 recipients.

On this clone: The antigen is unknown.

Libraries were prepared by immunoSEQ multiplex PCR; TCRdb keeps only in-frame clonotypes and omits some of them. The data show some 130,000 clones, about 89% seen once. Germline CDR1 SEHNR, CDR2 FQNEAQ (reference sequence). Trimming took 6 bases from V and 6 from J; bases not matched to a gene: 3. There are 13 residues in the CDR3. The rearrangement uses TRBV7-9 and TRBJ1-2; 11 bases are a match to TRBD1. The source was peripheral blood, collected on day 0 of AZD1222 vaccination. The TCR comes from an adult in good health. Here the CDR3 reads CASSSDRGHGYTF. The CDR3 nucleotides are TGTGCCAGCAGTTCGGACAGGGGGCATGGCTACACCTTC.